This TCR beta chain was recorded in a study of T cells in Graves' hyperthyroidism and ophthalmopathy. In regard to this clonotype: A read error may explain this, as a much larger clone is one base away.

Trimming shortened V by 3 bases and J by 0 bases, and 20 bases separated the two germline ends. CDR3 length equals 18 residues. Germline CDR1 and CDR2: GTSNPN and SVGIG (reference sequence). RNA transcripts were the template for amplifying TCR beta CDR3 regions. During a first-round RT-PCR of the TCR CDR3, the HTBI primer set was used. MiXCR was run by TCRdb on the multiplex PCR reads, yielding one entry per CDR3 protein. The sample records approximately 600,000 distinct CDR3 sequences, 15% to 20% being singletons. The sequenced material came from blood. The clonotype was recovered from a woman in her twenties or thirties with Graves' hyperthyroidism. J is TRBJ2-2 and V is TRBV30; TRBD2 might be the D (6 bases). The CDR3 bases are TGTGCCTGGAGAGTAAGGAAGAGGGGACTCGCGAACACCGGGGAGCTGTTTTTT. Amino acids: CAWRVRKRGLANTGELFF.